A single sample is the source of the 13 T cell receptor beta chains below, sequenced in a study of blood T cell repertoires in COVID-19. Sequenced by immunoSEQ multiplex PCR; TCRdb stores in-frame clones only, minus some. The sample lists approximately 300,000 clones, roughly 90% seen once, with less than 20% in the top ten. Specimen: PBMCs or T cells enriched from blood (not recorded which). The receptor set was obtained from a woman under 40 who had recovered from COVID-19.

The chain has TRBV27 and TRBJ2-2; D not resolved. The CDR3 sequence is 14 residues long. V lost 6 bases and J 5 bases, leaving 13 bases between the germline ends. From germline, CDR1 is MNHEY and CDR2 SMNVEV (reference sequence). The DNA of the CDR3 is TGTGCCAGCAGCCCGTCGCAGTCGACCGGGGAGCTGTTTTTT. Translated: CASSPSQSTGELFF.

Here the CDR3 DNA reads TGCGCCAGCAGGTTTCGAAGCGGAGAGACCCAGTACTTC. It yields the protein CASRFRSGETQYF. The chain employs TRBV5-1 and TRBJ2-5, with D possibly matching TRBD2 (5 bases). Germline loops: CDR1 SGHRS, CDR2 YFSETQ. The CDR3 length is 13 residues. Between the trimmed V and J ends, which lost 5 bases and 4 bases, there was a span of 12 bases.

This clone has only one observation. This rearrangement joins TRBV14 to TRBJ2-3; TRBD2 matches at 9 bases. V shed 4 bases, J shed 2 bases, and the junction held 4 bases outside the gene matches. The germline CDR1 and CDR2 sequences are SGHDN and FVKESK. The CDR3 runs 15 residues. Written as DNA, the CDR3 is TGTGCCAGCAGCCTCTTAGCGGGGGCCACAGATACGCAGTATTTT. Protein product: CASSLLAGATDTQYF.

The chain links TRBV2 to TRBJ2-3, with 8 bases that match TRBD1. CDR1 SNHLY and CDR2 FYNNEI come from the germline V gene. The CDR3 is made up of 15 amino acids. Germline trimming cut 7 bases from V and 3 bases from J; bases unmatched to any gene: 9. The CDR3 nucleotides are TGTGCCAGCAAGGACAGGGCTTCGGTTACAGATACGCAGTATTTT. Protein product: CASKDRASVTDTQYF.

The V and J genes are TRBV7-9 and TRBJ2-7; TRBD1 is a possible D gene (6 bases). Trimming pared 0 bases from V and 2 bases from J, leaving 14 bases between. The CDR3 length is 16 residues. Germline-derived CDR1 and CDR2 are SEHNR and FQNEAQ (reference sequence). The CDR3 DNA sequence: TGTGCCAGCAGCTTAGCGCTGGGGACAATGACCTACGAGCAGTACTTC. Translating gives CASSLALGTMTYEQYF.

The chain uses TRBV4-1 and TRBJ2-1; 8 bases are shared with TRBD2. The CDR3 totals 19 residues. With V trimmed by 3 bases and J by 0 bases, 13 bases remained unmatched. Germline assignment: CDR1 MGHRA and CDR2 YSYEKL. CDR3 nucleotides: TGCGCCAGCAGCCAGCGGGCTAGCGGGTCCGTGAGCTCCTACAATGAGCAGTTCTTC. This translates into CASSQRASGSVSSYNEQFF.

Worth noting for this clone: Other DNA sequences in this specimen translate into the identical CDR3. The genes are TRBV9 and TRBJ2-5, with 10 bases identical to TRBD1. V shed 2 bases, J shed 1 base, and the junction held 2 bases outside the gene matches. Germline-derived CDR1 and CDR2 are SGDLS and YYNGEE. This CDR3 region has 15 residues. In DNA form, the CDR3 reads TGTGCCAGCAGCGTGGGGACAGGGGCCCAAGAGACCCAGTACTTC. It yields the protein CASSVGTGAQETQYF.

This chain joins TRBV9 and TRBJ1-1; TRBD1 aligns across 10 bases. Unmatched junction bases numbered 5, after V lost 3 bases and J lost 3 bases. From germline, CDR1 is SGDLS and CDR2 YYNGEE. This CDR3 is 15 amino acids long. The CDR3 protein is CASSALGTGDTEAFF. The CDR3 DNA reads TGTGCCAGCAGCGCATTAGGGACAGGGGACACTGAAGCTTTCTTT.

This sequence joins TRBV3-1 (or the pseudogene TRBV3-2) and TRBJ1-1; D uncertain. The CDR3 contains 14 residues. The germline CDR1 and CDR2 sequences are LGHDT and YNNKEL (reference sequence). The V end lost 4 bases, the J end lost 1 base, and 10 bases lay between the germline ends. CDR3 protein: CASSLDWQNTEAFF. DNA of the CDR3: TGTGCCAGCAGCCTAGACTGGCAGAACACTGAAGCTTTCTTT.

J is TRBJ2-3 and V is TRBV19; weak D call: TRBD2 (5 bases). V was shortened by 7 bases and J by 10 bases, with 12 bases between the two germline ends. The CDR3 length is 11 residues. Germline loops: CDR1 LNHDA, CDR2 SQIVND (reference sequence). The CDR3 DNA is TGTGCCAGTATGACGGGAAGGGCGCAGTATTTT. Translated: CASMTGRAQYF.

This chain links TRBV9 with TRBJ1-2; TRBD1 aligns across 8 bases. Losses at the gene ends were 2 bases for V and 3 bases for J; bases not matched to a gene: 12. The CDR3 contains 17 residues. The germline V gene encodes CDR1 SGDLS and CDR2 YYNGEE. As DNA, the CDR3 is TGTGCCAGCAGCGTCGGGGCGCCGACAGGGGAACACTATGGCTACACCTTC. Residues: CASSVGAPTGEHYGYTF.

V gene TRBV4-2 combines with J gene TRBJ1-4; TRBD1 might be the D (5 bases). This CDR3 has 16 residues. Trimming removed 4 bases from V and 7 bases from J, with 19 bases in between. Germline-derived CDR1 and CDR2 are LGHNA and YNFKEQ. CDR3 amino acids: CASSPTSTVWGEKLFF. The CDR3 coding sequence is TGTGCCAGCAGCCCGACGTCGACAGTTTGGGGTGAAAAACTGTTTTTT.

V is TRBV27 and J is TRBJ2-1; D perhaps matches TRBD2 (5 bases). The V gene lost 7 bases and the J gene lost 3 bases, with 10 bases spanning the gap. CDR1 MNHEY and CDR2 SMNVEV come from the germline V gene (reference sequence). The CDR3 is 13 amino acids. In DNA, the CDR3 is TGTGCCAGCAAAGGAAGCGGCTACAATGAGCAGTTCTTC. It translates to CASKGSGYNEQFF.